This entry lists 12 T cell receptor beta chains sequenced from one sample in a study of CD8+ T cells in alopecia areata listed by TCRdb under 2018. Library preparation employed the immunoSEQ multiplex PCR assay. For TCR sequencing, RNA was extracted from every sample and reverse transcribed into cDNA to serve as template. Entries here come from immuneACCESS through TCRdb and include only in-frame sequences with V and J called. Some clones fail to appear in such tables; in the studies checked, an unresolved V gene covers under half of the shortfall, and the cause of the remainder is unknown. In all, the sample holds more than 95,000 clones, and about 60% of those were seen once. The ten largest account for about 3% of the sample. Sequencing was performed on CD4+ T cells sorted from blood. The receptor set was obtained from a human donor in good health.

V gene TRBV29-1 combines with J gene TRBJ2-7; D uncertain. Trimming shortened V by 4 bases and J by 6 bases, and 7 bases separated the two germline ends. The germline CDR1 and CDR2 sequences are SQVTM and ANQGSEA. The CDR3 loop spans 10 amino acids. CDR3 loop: CSVGYGEQYF. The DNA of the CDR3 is TGCAGCGTTGGGTACGGCGAGCAGTACTTC.

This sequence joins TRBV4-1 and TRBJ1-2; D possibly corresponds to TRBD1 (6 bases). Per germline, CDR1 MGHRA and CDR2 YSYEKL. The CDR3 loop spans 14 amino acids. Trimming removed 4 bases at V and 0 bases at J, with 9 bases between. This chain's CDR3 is CASSRTVANYGYTF. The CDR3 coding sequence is TGCGCCAGCAGCCGGACAGTAGCTAACTATGGCTACACCTTC.

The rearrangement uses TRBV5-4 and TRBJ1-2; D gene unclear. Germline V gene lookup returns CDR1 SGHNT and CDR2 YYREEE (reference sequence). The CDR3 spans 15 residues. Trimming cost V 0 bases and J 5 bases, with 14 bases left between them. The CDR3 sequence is CASSLDATSPYGYTF. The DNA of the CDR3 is TGTGCCAGCAGCTTGGATGCGACGTCGCCGTATGGCTACACCTTC.

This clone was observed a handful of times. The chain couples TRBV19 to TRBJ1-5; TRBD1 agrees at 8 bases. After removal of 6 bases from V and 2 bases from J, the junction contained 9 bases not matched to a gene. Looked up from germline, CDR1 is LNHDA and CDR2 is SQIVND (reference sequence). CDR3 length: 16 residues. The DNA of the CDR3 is TGTGCCAGTAGCCCCCAGGGGGCAAGGGGCAATCAGCCCCAGCATTTT. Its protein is CASSPQGARGNQPQHF. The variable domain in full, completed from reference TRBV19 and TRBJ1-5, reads DGGITQSPKYLFRKEGQNVTLSCEQNLNHDAMYWYRQDPGQGLRLIYYSQIVNDFQKGDIAEGYSVSREKKESFPLTVTSAQKNPTAFYLCASSPQGARGNQPQHFGDGTRLSIL.

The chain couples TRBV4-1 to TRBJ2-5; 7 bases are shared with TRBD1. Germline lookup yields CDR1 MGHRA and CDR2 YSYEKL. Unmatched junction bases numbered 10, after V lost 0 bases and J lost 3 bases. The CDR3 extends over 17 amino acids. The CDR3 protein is CASSQEVNDRDEETQYF. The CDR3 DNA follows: TGCGCCAGCAGCCAAGAAGTTAATGACAGGGATGAAGAGACCCAGTACTTC.

DNA for the CDR3: TGCAGCGTACGCCCGACTTCTAACTATGGCTACACCTTC. Translating it yields CSVRPTSNYGYTF. The genes are TRBV29-1 and TRBJ1-2; D is unresolved. This CDR3 spans 13 amino acids. CDR1 is SQVTM, CDR2 ANQGSEA, per germline. The ends were cut back, 6 bases at V and 0 bases at J, with 11 bases in the middle.

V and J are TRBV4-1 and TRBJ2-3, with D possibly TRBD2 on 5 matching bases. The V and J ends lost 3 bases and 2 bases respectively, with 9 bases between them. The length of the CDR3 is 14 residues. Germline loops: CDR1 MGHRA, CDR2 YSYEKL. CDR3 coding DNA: TGCGCCAGCAGCCAGCAGACTACCACAGATACGCAGTATTTT. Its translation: CASSQQTTTDTQYF.

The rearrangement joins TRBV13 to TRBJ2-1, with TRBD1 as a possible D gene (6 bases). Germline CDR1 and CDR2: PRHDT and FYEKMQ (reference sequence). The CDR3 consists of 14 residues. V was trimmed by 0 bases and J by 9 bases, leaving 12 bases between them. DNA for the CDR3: TGTGCCAGCAGCTTAGGCCTGCAGGGGACTGAGCAGTTCTTC. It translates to CASSLGLQGTEQFF.

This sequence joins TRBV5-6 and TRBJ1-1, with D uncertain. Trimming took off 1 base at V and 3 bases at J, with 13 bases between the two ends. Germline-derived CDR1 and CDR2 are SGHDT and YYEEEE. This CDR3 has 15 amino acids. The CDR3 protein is CASSLIQQKYTEAFF. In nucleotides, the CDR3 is TGTGCCAGCAGCTTGATACAGCAAAAATACACTGAAGCTTTCTTT.

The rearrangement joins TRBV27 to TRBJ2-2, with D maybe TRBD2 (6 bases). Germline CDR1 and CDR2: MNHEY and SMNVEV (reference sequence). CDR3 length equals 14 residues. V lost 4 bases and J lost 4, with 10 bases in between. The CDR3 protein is CASSSTSITGELFF. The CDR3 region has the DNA TGTGCCAGCAGTTCGACTAGTATCACCGGGGAGCTGTTTTTT.

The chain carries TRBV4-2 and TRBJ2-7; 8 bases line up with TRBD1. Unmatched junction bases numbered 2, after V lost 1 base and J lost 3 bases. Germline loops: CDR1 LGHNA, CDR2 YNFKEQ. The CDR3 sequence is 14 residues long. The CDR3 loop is CASSQVGQGYEQYF. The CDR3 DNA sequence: TGTGCCAGCAGCCAAGTAGGACAGGGCTACGAGCAGTACTTC.

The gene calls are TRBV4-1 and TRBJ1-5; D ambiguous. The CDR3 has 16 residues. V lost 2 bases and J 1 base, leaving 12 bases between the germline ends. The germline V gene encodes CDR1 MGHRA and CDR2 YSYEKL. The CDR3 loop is CASSQPRRGSNQPQHF. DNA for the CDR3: TGCGCCAGCAGCCAACCTAGACGGGGAAGCAATCAGCCCCAGCATTTT.